This T cell receptor (beta chain) emerged from a study of cytomegalovirus exposure and HLA in healthy donors. The study ran its PCR with 60 Vbeta and 13 Jbeta primers. The data were produced by immunoSEQ multiplex PCR, yet TCRdb's version contains in-frame clones alone and is incomplete. The data hold 90,000 to 140,000 clones, with 70% to 80% observed a single time. Study findings and constraints: Later analysis demonstrated an association between a missense DCLRE1C variant and TCR beta V- and J-gene trimming. The likely origin of a cluster of highly shared sequence variants was a sequencing artifact.

Germline V gene lookup returns CDR1 SGHRS and CDR2 YFSETQ. V lost 7 bases, J lost 0 bases, and 6 bases stayed unmatched. This CDR3 comprises 15 residues. Concerning this clone: The antigen remains undetermined.

The sequence was collected from a man aged 30 to 39 in good health and CMV-seronegative. The sequencing sample was made of PBMCs. The J gene is TRBJ1-3, the V gene TRBV5-1; the match to TRBD1 covers 8 bases. CDR3 nucleotides: TGCGCCAGCCACGGGACAGGAGCCTCTGGAAACACCATATATTTT. Translation: CASHGTGASGNTIYF.